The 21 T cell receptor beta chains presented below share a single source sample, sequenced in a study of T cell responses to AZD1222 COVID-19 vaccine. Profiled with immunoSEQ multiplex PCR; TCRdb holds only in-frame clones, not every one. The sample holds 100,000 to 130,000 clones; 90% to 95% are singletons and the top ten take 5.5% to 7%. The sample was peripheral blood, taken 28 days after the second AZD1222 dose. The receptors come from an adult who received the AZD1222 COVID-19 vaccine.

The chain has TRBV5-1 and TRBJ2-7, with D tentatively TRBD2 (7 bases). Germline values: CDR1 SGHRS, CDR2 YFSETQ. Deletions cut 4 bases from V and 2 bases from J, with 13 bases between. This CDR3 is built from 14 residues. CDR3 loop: CASSPEGGPYEQYF. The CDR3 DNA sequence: TGCGCCAGCAGCCCGGAGGGGGGGCCCTACGAGCAGTACTTC.

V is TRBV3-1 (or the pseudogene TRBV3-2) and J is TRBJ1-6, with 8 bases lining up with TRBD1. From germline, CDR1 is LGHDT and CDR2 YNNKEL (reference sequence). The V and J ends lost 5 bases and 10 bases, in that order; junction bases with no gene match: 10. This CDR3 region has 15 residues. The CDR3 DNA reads TGTGCCAGCAGCTATCGACAGGGGTTAGGATCACCCCTCCACTTT. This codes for CASSYRQGLGSPLHF.

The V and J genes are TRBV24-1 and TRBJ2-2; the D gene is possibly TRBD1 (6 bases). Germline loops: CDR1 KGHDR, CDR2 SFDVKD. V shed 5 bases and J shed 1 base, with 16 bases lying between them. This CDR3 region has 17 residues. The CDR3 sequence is CATSGTSGELNTGELFF. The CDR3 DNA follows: TGTGCCACCAGTGGCACCTCAGGGGAATTGAACACCGGGGAGCTGTTTTTT.

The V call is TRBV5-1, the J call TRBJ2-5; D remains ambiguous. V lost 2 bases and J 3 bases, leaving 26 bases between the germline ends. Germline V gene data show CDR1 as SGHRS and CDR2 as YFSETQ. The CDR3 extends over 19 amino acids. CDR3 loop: CASSFDVAALSPEEETQYF. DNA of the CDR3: TGCGCCAGCAGCTTTGATGTTGCTGCCCTAAGTCCCGAAGAAGAGACCCAGTACTTC.

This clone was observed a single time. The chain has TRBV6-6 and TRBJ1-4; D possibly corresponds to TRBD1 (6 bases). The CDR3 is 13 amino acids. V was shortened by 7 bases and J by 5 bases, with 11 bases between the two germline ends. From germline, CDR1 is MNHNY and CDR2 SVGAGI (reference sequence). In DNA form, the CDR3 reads TGTGCCAGCACCAGGGGCTGGAATGAAAAACTGTTTTTT. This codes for CASTRGWNEKLFF.

The chain's CDR3 is CASSFPLEAGGGDTQYF. The CDR3 nucleotides are TGTGCCAGCAGCTTCCCCCTTGAGGCGGGAGGCGGAGATACGCAGTATTTT. The V gene is TRBV13, the J gene TRBJ2-3; 8 bases fit TRBD2. The CDR3 is 17 residues long. Per the germline V gene, CDR1 is PRHDT and CDR2 is FYEKMQ (reference sequence). Trimming took 3 bases from V and 5 from J; bases not matched to a gene: 13.

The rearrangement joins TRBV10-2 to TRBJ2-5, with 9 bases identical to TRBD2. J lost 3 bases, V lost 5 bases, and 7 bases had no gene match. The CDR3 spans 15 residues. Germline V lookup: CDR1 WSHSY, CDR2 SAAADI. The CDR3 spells CASSLASGGKETQYF. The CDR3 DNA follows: TGCGCCAGCAGTTTAGCCAGCGGGGGGAAAGAGACCCAGTACTTC.

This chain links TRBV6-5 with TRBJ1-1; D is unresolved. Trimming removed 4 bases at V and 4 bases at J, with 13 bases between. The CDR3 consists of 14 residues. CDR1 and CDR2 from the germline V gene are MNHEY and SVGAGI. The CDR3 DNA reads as TGTGCCAGCAGTTGGGCCATCTTGGGCACTGAAGCTTTCTTT. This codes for CASSWAILGTEAFF.

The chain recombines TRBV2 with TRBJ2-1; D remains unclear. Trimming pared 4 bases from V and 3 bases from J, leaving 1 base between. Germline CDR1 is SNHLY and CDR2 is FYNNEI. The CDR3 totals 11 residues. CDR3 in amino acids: CASSVYNEQFF. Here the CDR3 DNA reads TGTGCCAGCAGTGTCTACAATGAGCAGTTCTTC.

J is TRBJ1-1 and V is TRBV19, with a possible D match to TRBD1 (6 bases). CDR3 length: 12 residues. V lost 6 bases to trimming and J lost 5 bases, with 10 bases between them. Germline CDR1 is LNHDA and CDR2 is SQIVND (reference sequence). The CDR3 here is CASSQQGTEAFF. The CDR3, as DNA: TGTGCCAGTAGCCAACAGGGTACTGAAGCTTTCTTT. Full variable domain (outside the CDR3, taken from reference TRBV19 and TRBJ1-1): DGGITQSPKYLFRKEGQNVTLSCEQNLNHDAMYWYRQDPGQGLRLIYYSQIVNDFQKGDIAEGYSVSREKKESFPLTVTSAQKNPTAFYLCASSQQGTEAFFGQGTRLTVV.

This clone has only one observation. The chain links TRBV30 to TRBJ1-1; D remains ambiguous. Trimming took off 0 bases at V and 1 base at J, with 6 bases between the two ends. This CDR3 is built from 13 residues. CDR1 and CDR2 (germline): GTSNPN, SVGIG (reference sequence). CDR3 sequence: CAWSVPPNTEAFF. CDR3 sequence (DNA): TGTGCCTGGAGTGTACCCCCGAACACTGAAGCTTTCTTT.

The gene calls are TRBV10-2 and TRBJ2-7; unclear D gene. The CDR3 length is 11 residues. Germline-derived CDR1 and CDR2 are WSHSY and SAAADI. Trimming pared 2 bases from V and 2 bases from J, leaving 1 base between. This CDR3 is CASSEAYEQYF. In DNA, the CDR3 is TGCGCCAGCAGTGAGGCCTACGAGCAGTACTTC.

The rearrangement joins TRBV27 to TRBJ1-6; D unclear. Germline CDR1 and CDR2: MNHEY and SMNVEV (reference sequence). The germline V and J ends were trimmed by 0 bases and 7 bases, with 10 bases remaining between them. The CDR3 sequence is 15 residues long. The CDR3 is CASSLSARPNSPLHF. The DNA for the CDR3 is TGTGCCAGCAGTTTATCGGCGAGACCGAATTCACCCCTCCACTTT.

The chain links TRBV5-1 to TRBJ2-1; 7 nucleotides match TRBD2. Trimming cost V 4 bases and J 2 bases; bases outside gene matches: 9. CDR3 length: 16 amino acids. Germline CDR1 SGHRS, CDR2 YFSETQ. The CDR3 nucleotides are TGCGCCAGCAGCACCCCTCCGGGAGGAACCTACAATGAGCAGTTCTTC. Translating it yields CASSTPPGGTYNEQFF.

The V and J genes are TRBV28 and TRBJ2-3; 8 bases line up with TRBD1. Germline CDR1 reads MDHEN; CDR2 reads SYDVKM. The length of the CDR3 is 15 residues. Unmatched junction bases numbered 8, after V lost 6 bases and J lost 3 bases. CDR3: CASSGQGASTDTQYF. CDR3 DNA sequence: TGTGCCAGCAGCGGCCAGGGGGCTTCAACAGATACGCAGTATTTT.

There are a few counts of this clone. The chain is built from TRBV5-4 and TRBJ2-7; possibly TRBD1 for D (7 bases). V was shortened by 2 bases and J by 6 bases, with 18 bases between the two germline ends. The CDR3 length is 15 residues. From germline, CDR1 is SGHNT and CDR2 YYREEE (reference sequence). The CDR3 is CASSLPDREVAEQYF. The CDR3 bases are TGTGCCAGCAGCTTACCTGACAGGGAGGTAGCCGAGCAGTACTTC. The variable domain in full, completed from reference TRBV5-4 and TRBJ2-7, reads ETGVTQSPTHLIKTRGQQVTLRCSSQSGHNTVSWYQQALGQGPQFIFQYYREEENGRGNFPPRFSGLQFPNYSSELNVNALELDDSALYLCASSLPDREVAEQYFGPGTRLTVT.

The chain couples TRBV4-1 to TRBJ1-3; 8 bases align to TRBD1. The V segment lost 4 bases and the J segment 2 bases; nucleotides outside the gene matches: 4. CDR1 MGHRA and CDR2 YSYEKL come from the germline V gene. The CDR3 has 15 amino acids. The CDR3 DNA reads TGCGCCAGCAGCCTCCCGGACAGGGCTGGAAACACCATATATTTT. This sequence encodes CASSLPDRAGNTIYF.

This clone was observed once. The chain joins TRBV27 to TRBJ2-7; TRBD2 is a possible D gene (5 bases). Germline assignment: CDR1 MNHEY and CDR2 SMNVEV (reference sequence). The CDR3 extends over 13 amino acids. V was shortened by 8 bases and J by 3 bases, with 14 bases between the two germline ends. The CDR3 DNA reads TGTGCCAGCTCCACGAGGACTTACTACGAGCAGTACTTC. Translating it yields CASSTRTYYEQYF.

The DNA for the CDR3 is TGCGCCAGCAGGGGGGTCCAAGAGACCCAGTACTTC. This gives the protein CASRGVQETQYF. This sequence joins TRBV5-1 and TRBJ2-5; D might be TRBD1 or TRBD2, each matching 5 bases. There are 12 residues in the CDR3. Germline V lookup: CDR1 SGHRS, CDR2 YFSETQ. Trimming pared 5 bases from V and 1 base from J, leaving 6 bases between.

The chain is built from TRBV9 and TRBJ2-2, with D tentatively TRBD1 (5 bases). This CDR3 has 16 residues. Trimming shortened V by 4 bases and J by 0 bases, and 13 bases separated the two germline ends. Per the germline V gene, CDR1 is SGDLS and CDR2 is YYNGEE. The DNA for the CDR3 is TGTGCCAGCAGCCTATTTTTGGACACGAACACCGGGGAGCTGTTTTTT. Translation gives CASSLFLDTNTGELFF.

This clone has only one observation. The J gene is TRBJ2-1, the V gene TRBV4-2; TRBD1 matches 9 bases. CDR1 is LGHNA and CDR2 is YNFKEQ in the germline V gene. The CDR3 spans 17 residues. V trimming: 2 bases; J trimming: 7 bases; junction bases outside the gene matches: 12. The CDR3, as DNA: TGTGCCAGCAGCCAATACTCCGGGACAGGGTTAACGAATGAGCAGTTCTTC. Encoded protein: CASSQYSGTGLTNEQFF.